A selection of T cell receptor beta chains follows, all from one sample in a study of shared clonotypes between healthy human individuals. Profiled with immunoSEQ multiplex PCR; TCRdb holds only in-frame clones, not every one. There are hundreds of thousands of clones in the sample; less than 80% occur only once, and under 2% lies in the top ten. Material for sequencing was memory CD4+ T cells sorted from blood. These receptors were taken from a woman aged 25 to 39 in good health. The CDR3 runs from the conserved cysteine through the conserved F or W. The D gene is left open where the match is weak. Some rows mark clone size as missing; the rest say once, few, many or name a class of expanded clone.

abundance | j_gene | len | v_gene | d_gene | CDR3nt | CDR3aa
once | TRBJ2-5 | 13 | TRBV14 | NA | TGTGCCAGCAGCCAACAGCTCCAAGAGACCCAGTACTTC | CASSQQLQETQYF
NA | TRBJ2-7 | 15 | TRBV11-3 | TRBD1 | TGTGCCAGCAGCCCAGGACAGGGATATTCCTACGAGCAGTACTTC | CASSPGQGYSYEQYF
NA | TRBJ2-7 | 13 | TRBV6-6 | TRBD2 | TGTGCCAGCACCGAATCTAGCGGGAGCAAGCAGTACTTC | CASTESSGSKQYF
once | TRBJ2-1 | 16 | TRBV7-8 | TRBD2 | TGTGCCAGCAGCAACATAGCGGGAGGCCCGGGCAATGAGCAGTTCTTC | CASSNIAGGPGNEQFF
NA | TRBJ2-6 | 14 | TRBV2 | TRBD1 | TGTGCCAGCGGACAGGGGGACGGGGCCAACGTCCTGACTTTC | CASGQGDGANVLTF
NA | TRBJ2-7 | 16 | TRBV11-2 | TRBD2 | TGTGCCAGCAGCTTATTTGCGGCGGGAGTTTTGTACGAGCAGTACTTC | CASSLFAAGVLYEQYF
NA | TRBJ2-2 | 15 | TRBV28 | TRBD1 | TGTGCCAGCAGTTTAGGCAGGGGGCGCGCCGGGGAGCTGTTTTTT | CASSLGRGRAGELFF
NA | TRBJ2-3 | 15 | TRBV6-5 | TRBD2 | TGTGCCAGCAGGTCTAGCGGAGCTAGCACAGATACGCAGTATTTT | CASRSSGASTDTQYF
NA | TRBJ1-5 | 15 | TRBV28 | TRBD1 | TGTGCCAGCAGGGGGGACAGGGGAGTAGTTCAGCCCCAGCATTTT | CASRGDRGVVQPQHF
NA | TRBJ1-2 | 14 | TRBV6-1 | NA | TGTGCCAGCAGAGCCTCGGGGACTGCTTATGGCTACACCTTC | CASRASGTAYGYTF
NA | TRBJ2-1 | 15 | TRBV7-8 | NA | TGTGCCAGCACTTACCGGGACCAGGGATTCGATGAGCAGTTCTTC | CASTYRDQGFDEQFF
NA | TRBJ1-2 | 15 | TRBV6-6 | NA | TGTGCCAGCACCGCGATCCATTCCAATAACTATGGCTACACCTTC | CASTAIHSNNYGYTF
NA | TRBJ1-4 | 16 | TRBV18 | NA | TGTGCCAGCTCACCAACTCGGACAGCAACTAATGAAAAACTGTTTTTT | CASSPTRTATNEKLFF
NA | TRBJ2-3 | 16 | TRBV28 | NA | TGTGCCAGCAGCAAACCACGGGGGTTGGGCACAGATACGCAGTATTTT | CASSKPRGLGTDTQYF
few | TRBJ1-4 | 16 | TRBV7-9 | TRBD1 | TGTGCCAGCAGCTTAGTTCAGGGGGGAGGCGATGAAAAACTGTTTTTT | CASSLVQGGGDEKLFF
NA | TRBJ1-1 | 15 | TRBV4-2 | TRBD1 | TGTGCCAGCAGCATCGGGGACAGGGATAACACTGAAGCTTTCTTT | CASSIGDRDNTEAFF
once | TRBJ2-7 | 15 | TRBV5-1 | NA | TGCGCCAGCAGCTTTGGAGTCCTCCTGGGCTACGAGCAGTACTTC | CASSFGVLLGYEQYF
NA | TRBJ1-2 | 12 | TRBV19 | NA | TGTGCCAGTAGACATCCTAACTATGGCTACACCTTC | CASRHPNYGYTF
few | TRBJ1-1 | 13 | TRBV11-1 | NA | TGTGCCAGCAGCTCCGGCGGGGGACCTGAAGCTTTCTTT | CASSSGGGPEAFF
once | TRBJ1-5 | 14 | TRBV29-1 | NA | TGCAGCGTTGTTCAGGACGGAAGGAATCAGCCCCAGCATTTT | CSVVQDGRNQPQHF
NA | TRBJ2-7 | 11 | TRBV30 | NA | TGTGCCTGGAGTCAGACTTACGAGCAGTACTTC | CAWSQTYEQYF
NA | TRBJ1-1 | 12 | TRBV28 | NA | TGTGCCAGTCGTGATAAAAACACTGAAGCTTTCTTT | CASRDKNTEAFF
NA | TRBJ1-3 | 14 | TRBV30 | TRBD1 | TGTGCCTGGACATCGGACAGGGTTGGAAACACCATATATTTT | CAWTSDRVGNTIYF
NA | TRBJ2-1 | 14 | TRBV11-3 | NA | TGTGCCAGCAGCTACCGGGGCGGCCAGGATGAGCAGTTCTTC | CASSYRGGQDEQFF
NA | TRBJ1-3 | 12 | TRBV2 | NA | TGTGCCAGCAGTGAAAATGGAAACACCATATATTTT | CASSENGNTIYF
few | TRBJ2-4 | 19 | TRBV12-2 | NA | TGTGCAAGTCGCTTAGCCCACACCGGACTGAGGTGCGCCAAAAACATTCAGTACTTC | CASRLAHTGLRCAKNIQYF
few | TRBJ1-3 | 16 | TRBV5-1 | NA | TGCGCCAGCAGCTGGACCGGACAGAGCTCTGGAAACACCATATATTTT | CASSWTGQSSGNTIYF
NA | TRBJ1-2 | 11 | TRBV20-1 | NA | TGCAGTCTACCAATCCAGGATGGCTACACCTTC | CSLPIQDGYTF
NA | TRBJ1-1 | 13 | TRBV19 | NA | TGTGCCAGTAGTATTAGCGGTGGTTTTGAAGCTTTCTTT | CASSISGGFEAFF
NA | TRBJ1-4 | 15 | TRBV2 | TRBD1 | TGTGCCAGCAGGAAATGGACAGGGGAGGATGAAAAACTGTTTTTT | CASRKWTGEDEKLFF
NA | TRBJ1-1 | 13 | TRBV9 | NA | TGTGCCAGCAGCGTAGAAGGGCAAACTGAAGCTTTCTTT | CASSVEGQTEAFF
once | TRBJ2-5 | 15 | TRBV4-1 | NA | TGCGCCAGCAGCCAAGTTCGGGGGGCGAGAGAGACCCAGTACTTC | CASSQVRGARETQYF
NA | TRBJ1-4 | 13 | TRBV29-1 | NA | TGCAGCGTGGTATCTGCAACTAATGAAAAACTGTTTTTT | CSVVSATNEKLFF
NA | TRBJ1-5 | 14 | TRBV19 | NA | TGTGCCAGTACCGCGGGGGCGGTTTATCAGCCCCAGCATTTT | CASTAGAVYQPQHF
NA | TRBJ1-2 | 14 | TRBV5-1 | TRBD1 | TGCGCCAGCAGCCCAGCAGCAGGGGGTAATGGCTACACCTTC | CASSPAAGGNGYTF
NA | TRBJ2-3 | 13 | TRBV6-6 | NA | TGTGCCAGCAGTTACTCGAGGGGGGCGGAGCAGTATTTT | CASSYSRGAEQYF
NA | TRBJ1-4 | 14 | TRBV6-5 | TRBD1 | TGTGCCAGCAGTTTGCAGGGGGTAGGGGAAAAACTGTTTTTT | CASSLQGVGEKLFF
NA | TRBJ2-7 | 11 | TRBV28 | NA | TGTGCCAGCAGCCTCCGCCGCGAGCAGTACTTC | CASSLRREQYF
once | TRBJ2-2 | 16 | TRBV28 | NA | TGTGCCAGCAGTTTATCTGGGTTCAGCGGCACCGGGGAGCTGTTTTTT | CASSLSGFSGTGELFF
NA | TRBJ2-1 | 16 | TRBV7-2 | TRBD2 | TGTGCCAGCAGCTCCCGGACTAGCGGGGTTTACAATGAGCAGTTCTTC | CASSSRTSGVYNEQFF
NA | TRBJ1-1 | 15 | TRBV7-6 | TRBD1 | TGTGCCAGCAGTCCCGGGACAGGGGCAAACACTGAAGCTTTCTTT | CASSPGTGANTEAFF
NA | TRBJ2-7 | 15 | TRBV9 | TRBD2 | TGTGCCAGCAGCGTAGCCGGGACTAGGCGGTACGAGCAGTACTTC | CASSVAGTRRYEQYF
NA | TRBJ2-1 | 14 | TRBV25-1 | TRBD2 | TGTGCCAGCAGTGGTCCGGGAGGCTACAATGAGCAGTTCTTC | CASSGPGGYNEQFF
NA | TRBJ1-3 | 15 | TRBV5-4 | NA | TGTGCCAGCAGCCGACAGGAGACCTCTGGAAACACCATATATTTT | CASSRQETSGNTIYF
few | TRBJ1-1 | 14 | TRBV29-1 | TRBD1 | TGCAGCGTTCCGACTCAGGGGGAGGGCACTGAAGCTTTCTTT | CSVPTQGEGTEAFF
NA | TRBJ1-4 | 14 | TRBV7-9 | NA | TGTGCCAGCAGCTCGGGACAAGGTTATGAAAAACTGTTTTTT | CASSSGQGYEKLFF
many | TRBJ2-5 | 13 | TRBV7-9 | NA | TGTGCCAGCAGCTACAACAGGGCGGAGACCCAGTACTTC | CASSYNRAETQYF
NA | TRBJ2-7 | 17 | TRBV7-9 | NA | TGTGCCAGCAGCTTAGCGCTTCGAGGGGACGGACATTACGAGCAGTGCTTC | CASSLALRGDGHYEQCF
NA | TRBJ2-7 | 14 | TRBV28 | TRBD2 | TGTGCCAGCGTCGGGTCTAGCGGATCCTACGAGCAGTACTTC | CASVGSSGSYEQYF
NA | TRBJ1-1 | 15 | TRBV28 | NA | TGTGCCAGCAGTTTAACAGGGAACGGGGACACTGAAGCTTTCTTT | CASSLTGNGDTEAFF
NA | TRBJ1-2 | 11 | TRBV6-1 | TRBD1 | TGTGCCAGCAGCTTGACAGGGCACAGCACCTTC | CASSLTGHSTF
NA | TRBJ2-7 | 12 | TRBV2 | NA | TGTGCCAGCAGTTATACAGGGTTTGGGGAGTACTTC | CASSYTGFGEYF
NA | TRBJ2-2 | 13 | TRBV7-2 | NA | TGTGCCAGCAGCCTTCTGATCACCGGGGAGCTGTTTTTT | CASSLLITGELFF
NA | TRBJ1-3 | 14 | TRBV5-6 | NA | TGTGCCAGCAGCGTAGCGAGCTCTGGAAACACCATATATTTT | CASSVASSGNTIYF
few | TRBJ1-1 | 14 | TRBV21-1 | NA | TGTGCCAGCAGCAAAAGTACCCCGAACACTGAAGCTTTCTTT | CASSKSTPNTEAFF
NA | TRBJ2-5 | 17 | TRBV19 | NA | TGTGCCAGTAGTAACGGGGGGGAGGGACAGCGTCAGCAGACCCAGTACTTC | CASSNGGEGQRQQTQYF
NA | TRBJ2-1 | 15 | TRBV14 | NA | TGTGCCAGCAGCCCAGACTTGGTAAGATACAATGAGCAGTTCTTC | CASSPDLVRYNEQFF
NA | TRBJ1-5 | 13 | TRBV7-8 | NA | TGTGCCAGCAGCCGGGACTTTAATCAGCCCCAGCATTTT | CASSRDFNQPQHF
NA | TRBJ2-1 | 14 | TRBV10-1 | TRBD2 | TGCGCCAGCATGGGCGGGAGCTCCTACAATGAGCAGTTCTTC | CASMGGSSYNEQFF
once | TRBJ1-1 | 14 | TRBV28 | NA | TGTGCCAGCAGACCTGGTGGGGGGCACACTGAAGCTTTCTTT | CASRPGGGHTEAFF